These 10 T cell receptor beta chains were all obtained from the same sample, sequenced in a study of blood T cell repertoires in COVID-19. Generated by immunoSEQ multiplex PCR, the TCRdb table keeps only in-frame clones and is missing some. The top ten hold under 2% of the sample, which has approximately 450,000 clones, 87% seen once. The sequencing input was PBMCs or T cells enriched from blood (not recorded which). These receptor sequences come from a woman under 30 with acute COVID-19.

This clone occurred a few times. The chain joins TRBV10-1 to TRBJ1-5, with D perhaps TRBD1 (5 bases). The CDR3 spans 14 residues. The germline gives CDR1 WNHNN, CDR2 SYGVQD (reference sequence). The germline V and J ends were trimmed by 4 bases and 5 bases, with 12 bases remaining between them. As DNA, the CDR3 is TGCGCCAGCAGTGCGTCCAGGGTCGATCAGCCCCAGCATTTT. Amino acid sequence: CASSASRVDQPQHF.

This rearrangement joins TRBV27 to TRBJ1-6; TRBD1 is a possible D gene (6 bases). Germline values: CDR1 MNHEY, CDR2 SMNVEV (reference sequence). With 3 bases removed from V and 9 bases from J, the gap between germline ends came to 21 bases. CDR3 length equals 17 residues. CDR3 region: CASSLLKSSGGLSPLHF. CDR3 DNA sequence: TGTGCCAGCAGTTTGCTAAAAAGTTCCGGGGGGCTTTCACCCCTCCACTTT.

This rearrangement joins TRBV6-5 to TRBJ1-5; 8 bases are shared with TRBD1. Per germline, CDR1 MNHEY and CDR2 SVGAGI. The trim removed 6 bases at V and 2 bases at J, leaving 3 bases unmatched. This CDR3 spans 14 amino acids. CDR3 protein: CASSLTGGNQPQHF. CDR3 bases: TGTGCCAGCAGCCTGACAGGGGGCAATCAGCCCCAGCATTTT.

V usage is TRBV28 and J usage is TRBJ1-4, with 8 bases matching TRBD1. J lost 8 bases, V lost 5 bases, and 13 bases had no gene match. The CDR3 length is 16 residues. The germline V gene has CDR1 MDHEN and CDR2 SYDVKM. In DNA, the CDR3 is TGTGCCAGCAGTCCAAACCTCCAGGGGGCGCGAGAAAAACTGTTTTTT. Translation gives CASSPNLQGAREKLFF.

This clone was observed a few times. The same CDR3 also results from other DNA sequences found in this sample. The gene calls are TRBV19 and TRBJ1-6, with 8 nucleotides matching TRBD1. The CDR3 has 12 amino acids. The V gene end was trimmed by 5 bases and the J gene end by 13 bases; junction bases not matched to a gene: 4. In germline, CDR1 is LNHDA, CDR2 SQIVND (reference sequence). This CDR3 is CASSGQGSPLHF. CDR3 DNA: TGTGCCAGTAGTGGACAGGGTTCTCCCCTCCACTTT. The full variable domain, rest sourced from reference TRBV19 and TRBJ1-6, is DGGITQSPKYLFRKEGQNVTLSCEQNLNHDAMYWYRQDPGQGLRLIYYSQIVNDFQKGDIAEGYSVSREKKESFPLTVTSAQKNPTAFYLCASSGQGSPLHFGNGTRLTVT.

This clone has only one observation. The chain uses TRBV15 and TRBJ2-3; perhaps TRBD1 as D (6 bases). The V end lost 3 bases, the J end lost 8 bases, and 9 bases lay between the germline ends. CDR1 is LNHNV and CDR2 is YYDKDF in the germline V gene (reference sequence). This CDR3 contains 12 residues. For the CDR3, the DNA is TGTGCCACCAGCAGTGTCAGGGGTACGCAGTATTTT. Translation: CATSSVRGTQYF.

In DNA form, the CDR3 reads TGTGCCAGCAGTTTATCCACCGGCGGTAACTATGGCTACACCTTC. It translates to CASSLSTGGNYGYTF. This chain joins TRBV28 and TRBJ1-2; no definite D call. V lost 1 base and J 1 base, leaving 10 bases between the germline ends. The germline V gene has CDR1 MDHEN and CDR2 SYDVKM. This CDR3 region has 15 residues.

This clone was seen only once. The CDR3 nucleotides read TGTGCAAGTCGCTCCCACAACGAGGAGGACAGTCCAAATTCACCCCTCCACTTT. This encodes CASRSHNEEDSPNSPLHF. The chain combines TRBV12-2 with TRBJ1-6; the D call of TRBD1 is as the table states it, not checked on the DNA. TRBV12-2 is an annotated pseudogene. This CDR3 spans 18 amino acids.

The genes are TRBV20-1 and TRBJ1-2; D is undetermined. V was cut by 0 bases and J by 6 bases, with 5 bases left in between. The CDR3 runs 11 residues. Germline values: CDR1 DFQATT, CDR2 SNEGSKA (reference sequence). The CDR3 bases are TGCAGTGCTAGAGACCCAGATGGCTACACCTTC. Translation gives CSARDPDGYTF.

The J gene is TRBJ2-7, the V gene TRBV6-2 or TRBV6-3; 8 positions match TRBD2. Per germline, CDR1 MNHEY and CDR2 SVGEGT. CDR3 size: 14 residues. V shed 5 bases and J 2 bases; nucleotides not matched to a gene: 5. The CDR3 nucleotides are TGTGCCAGCAGTAGGAGCGGGAGTGCCTACGAGCAGTACTTC. Translating it yields CASSRSGSAYEQYF.